This TCR beta chain was captured in a study of blood T cell repertoires in COVID-19. About the research overall: From T cells, B-cell-depleted T cells, or PBMCs came the material, which was cDNA or gDNA.

Under the authors' procedure: Reference gene primer amplification in the assay estimated nucleated cell counts. Using immunoSEQ multiplex PCR, the repertoire was profiled, and TCRdb retains in-frame clones only, with some absent. That table furnishes V, J and clone size, whereas the DNA furnished D and trimming. The sample holds about 84,000 clones, about three quarters seen once. The V end lost 4 bases, the J end lost 0 bases, and 8 bases lay between the germline ends. CDR3 length equals 15 residues. From germline, CDR1 is SGHRS and CDR2 YFSETQ. Specimen: peripheral blood. The clonotype was recovered from a man aged 50 to 59 with active or convalescent COVID-19. The V call is TRBV5-1, the J call TRBJ2-6, with D possibly being TRBD1 (5 bases). CDR3 amino acids: CASSPDSSGANVLTF. CDR3 sequence (DNA): TGCGCCAGCAGCCCCGACAGCTCTGGGGCCAACGTCCTGACTTTC.